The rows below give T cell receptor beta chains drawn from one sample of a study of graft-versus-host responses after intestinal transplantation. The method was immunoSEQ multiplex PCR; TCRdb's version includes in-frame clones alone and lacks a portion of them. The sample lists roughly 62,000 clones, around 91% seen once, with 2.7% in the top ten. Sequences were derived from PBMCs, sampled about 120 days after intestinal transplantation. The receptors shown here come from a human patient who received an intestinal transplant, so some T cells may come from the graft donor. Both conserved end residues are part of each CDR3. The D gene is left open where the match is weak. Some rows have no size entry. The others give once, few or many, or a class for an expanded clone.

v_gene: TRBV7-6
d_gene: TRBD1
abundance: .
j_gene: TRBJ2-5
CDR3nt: TGTGCCAGCAGCTTAGGCAGGGGGCTAGAGACCCAGTACTTC
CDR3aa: CASSLGRGLETQYF

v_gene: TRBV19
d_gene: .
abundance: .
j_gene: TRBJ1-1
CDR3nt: TGTGCCAGTAGTATAGATCAACAGGGACTGAACACTGAAGCTTTCTTT
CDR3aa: CASSIDQQGLNTEAFF

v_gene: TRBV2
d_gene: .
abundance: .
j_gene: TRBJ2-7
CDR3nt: TGTGCCAGCAGTGTCAGGGATGCGGACGAGCAGTACTTC
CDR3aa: CASSVRDADEQYF

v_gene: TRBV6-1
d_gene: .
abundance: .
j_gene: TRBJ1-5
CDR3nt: TGTGCCAGCAGTGACCCTGGGGGGTACCAGCCCCGGCATTTT
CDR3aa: CASSDPGGYQPRHF

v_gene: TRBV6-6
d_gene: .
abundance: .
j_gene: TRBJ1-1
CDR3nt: TGTGCCAGTAAGGGCGGGTTCGCTGAAGCTTTCTTT
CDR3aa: CASKGGFAEAFF

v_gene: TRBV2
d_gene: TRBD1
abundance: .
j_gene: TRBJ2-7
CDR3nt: TGTGCCAGCAGTGAACTAGGACAGGGTCCCTACGAGCAGTACTTC
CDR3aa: CASSELGQGPYEQYF

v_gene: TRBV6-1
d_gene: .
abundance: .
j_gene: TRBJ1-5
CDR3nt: TGTGCCAGCAGTGAATTCGGCCTGCTTAATCAGCCCCAGCATTTT
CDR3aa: CASSEFGLLNQPQHF

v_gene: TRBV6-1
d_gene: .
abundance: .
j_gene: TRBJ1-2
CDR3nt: TGTGCCAGCAGTGAAGAGGGCGGGATGGGCTATGGCTACACCTTC
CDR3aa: CASSEEGGMGYGYTF

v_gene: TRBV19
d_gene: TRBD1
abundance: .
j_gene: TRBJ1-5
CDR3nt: TGTGCCAGTAGTATAGCCAAAAGGGGGCCGAGCAATCAGCCCCAGCATTTT
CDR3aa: CASSIAKRGPSNQPQHF

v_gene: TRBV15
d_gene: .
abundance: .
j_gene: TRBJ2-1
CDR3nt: TGTGCCACCAGCTACCTTAGAGGCATCAATGAGCAGTTCTTC
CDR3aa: CATSYLRGINEQFF

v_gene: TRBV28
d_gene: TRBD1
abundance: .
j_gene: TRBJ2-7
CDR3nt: TGTGCCAGCAGTCCCCCCGGGACAGGGGGCTACTCCTCCTACGAGCAGTACTTC
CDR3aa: CASSPPGTGGYSSYEQYF

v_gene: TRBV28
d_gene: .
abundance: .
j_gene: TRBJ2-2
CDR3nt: TGTGCCAGCAGTTTAGGCACCGGGGAGCTGTTTTTT
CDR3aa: CASSLGTGELFF

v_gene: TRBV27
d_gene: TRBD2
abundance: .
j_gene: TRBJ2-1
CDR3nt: TGTGCCAGCCTGGGACTAGCGGGAGAGTATGAGCAGTTCTTC
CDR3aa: CASLGLAGEYEQFF

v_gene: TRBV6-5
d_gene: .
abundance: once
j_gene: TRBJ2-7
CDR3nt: TGTGCCAGCAGTTACCAGCGACAGGCTTTCGAGCAGTACTTC
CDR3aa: CASSYQRQAFEQYF

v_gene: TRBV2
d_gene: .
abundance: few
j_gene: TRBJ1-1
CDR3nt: TGTGCCAGCAGTGGGGACAAGAACACTGAAGCTTTCTTT
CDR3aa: CASSGDKNTEAFF

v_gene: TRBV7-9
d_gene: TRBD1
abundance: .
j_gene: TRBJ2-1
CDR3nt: TGTGCCAGCAGCTTATTGAGACAGGGTCCATACAATGAGCAGTTCTTC
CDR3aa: CASSLLRQGPYNEQFF

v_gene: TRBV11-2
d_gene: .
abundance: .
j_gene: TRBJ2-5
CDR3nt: TGTGCCAGCAGCTTATCCCCCAGGGACCAAGAGACCCAGTACTTC
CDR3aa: CASSLSPRDQETQYF

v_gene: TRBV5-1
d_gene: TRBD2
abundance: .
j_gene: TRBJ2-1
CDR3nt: TGCGCCAGCAGCTTGGTTAGCGGGCCCTACAATGAGCAGTTCTTC
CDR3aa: CASSLVSGPYNEQFF

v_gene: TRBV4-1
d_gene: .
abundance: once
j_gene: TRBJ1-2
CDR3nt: TGCGCCAGCAGCCAAGGGGGCAGCCCCTATGGCTACACCTTC
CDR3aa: CASSQGGSPYGYTF

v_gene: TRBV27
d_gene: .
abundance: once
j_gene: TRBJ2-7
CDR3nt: TGTGCCAGCAGTACCCCTGGGGGTCCAAAGTACGAGCAGTACTTC
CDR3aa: CASSTPGGPKYEQYF

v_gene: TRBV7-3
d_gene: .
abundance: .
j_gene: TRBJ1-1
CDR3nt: TGTGCCAGCAGCTTAAACGCGGGGGTACGCACTGAAGCTTTCTTT
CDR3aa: CASSLNAGVRTEAFF

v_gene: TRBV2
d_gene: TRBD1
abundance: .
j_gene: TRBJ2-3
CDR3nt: TGTGCCAGCAGTGAACAGGGGGTAGTTTTTGCAGATACGCAGTATTTT
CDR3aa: CASSEQGVVFADTQYF

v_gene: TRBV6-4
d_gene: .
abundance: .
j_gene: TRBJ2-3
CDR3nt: TGTGCCAGCGGTCCCAGGGGTACGCAGTATTTT
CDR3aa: CASGPRGTQYF

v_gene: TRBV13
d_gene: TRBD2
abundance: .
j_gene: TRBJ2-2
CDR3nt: TGTGCCAGCAGCCTGGGACTAGCGGGAAGGACCGGGGAGCTGTTTTTT
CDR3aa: CASSLGLAGRTGELFF

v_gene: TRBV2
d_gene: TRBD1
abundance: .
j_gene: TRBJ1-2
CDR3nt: TGTGCCAGCAGTGGGACAGGGTGGGTGAATGGCTACACCTTC
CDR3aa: CASSGTGWVNGYTF

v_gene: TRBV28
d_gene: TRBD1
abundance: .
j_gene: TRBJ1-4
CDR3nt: TGTGCCAGCAGTGAACCAACAGGGGTTAATGAAAAACTGTTTTTT
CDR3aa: CASSEPTGVNEKLFF